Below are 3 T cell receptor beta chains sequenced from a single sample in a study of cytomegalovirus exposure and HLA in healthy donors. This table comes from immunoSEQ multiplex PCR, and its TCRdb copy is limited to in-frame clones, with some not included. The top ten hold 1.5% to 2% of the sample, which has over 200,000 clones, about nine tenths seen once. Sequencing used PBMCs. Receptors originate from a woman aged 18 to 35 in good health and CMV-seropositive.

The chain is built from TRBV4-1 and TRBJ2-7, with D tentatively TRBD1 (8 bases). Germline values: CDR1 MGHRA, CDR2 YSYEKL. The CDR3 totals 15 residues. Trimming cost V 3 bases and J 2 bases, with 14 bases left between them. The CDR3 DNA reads TGCGCCAGCAGCCAGAACAGGGGGGGACCCTACGAGCAGTACTTC. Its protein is CASSQNRGGPYEQYF.

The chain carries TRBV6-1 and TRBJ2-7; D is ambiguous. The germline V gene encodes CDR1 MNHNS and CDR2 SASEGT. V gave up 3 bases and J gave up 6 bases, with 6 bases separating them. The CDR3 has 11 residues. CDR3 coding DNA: TGTGCCAGCAGTGAGACGGGCGAGCAGTACTTC. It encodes CASSETGEQYF.

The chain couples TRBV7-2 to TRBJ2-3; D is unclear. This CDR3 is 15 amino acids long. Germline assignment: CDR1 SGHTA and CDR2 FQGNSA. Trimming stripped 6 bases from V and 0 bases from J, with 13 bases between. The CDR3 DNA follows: TGTGCCAGCAGGCGCCTCGGCGGTAGCACAGATACGCAGTATTTT. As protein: CASRRLGGSTDTQYF.